This TCR beta chain was sequenced in a study of CD8 T cells in Susac syndrome. Germline V gene sequence: CDR1 MNHEY, CDR2 SMNVEV (reference sequence). Losses at the gene ends were 0 bases for V and 3 bases for J; bases not matched to a gene: 7. The CDR3 is 16 amino acids. cDNA came from roughly 0.53 to 1 ug RNA primed by random hexamers. Each CDR3 protein gets one entry after TCRdb re-called the immunoSEQ multiplex PCR reads with MiXCR. Among about 150,000 distinct CDR3 sequences, roughly 95% were seen once, and the ten largest hold 0.15%. In contrast to the negatively isolated CD8+ and CD4+ T cells, TEMRA cells were FACS-enriched.

The TCR sequence derives from a human donor with multiple sclerosis. The V call is TRBV27, the J call TRBJ1-1; 7 bases fit TRBD1. The sample comprised CD8+ T cells from PBMCs. This chain's CDR3 is CASSLSIGTGDTEAFF. For the CDR3, the DNA is TGTGCCAGCAGTTTATCGATAGGAACAGGGGACACTGAAGCTTTCTTT.